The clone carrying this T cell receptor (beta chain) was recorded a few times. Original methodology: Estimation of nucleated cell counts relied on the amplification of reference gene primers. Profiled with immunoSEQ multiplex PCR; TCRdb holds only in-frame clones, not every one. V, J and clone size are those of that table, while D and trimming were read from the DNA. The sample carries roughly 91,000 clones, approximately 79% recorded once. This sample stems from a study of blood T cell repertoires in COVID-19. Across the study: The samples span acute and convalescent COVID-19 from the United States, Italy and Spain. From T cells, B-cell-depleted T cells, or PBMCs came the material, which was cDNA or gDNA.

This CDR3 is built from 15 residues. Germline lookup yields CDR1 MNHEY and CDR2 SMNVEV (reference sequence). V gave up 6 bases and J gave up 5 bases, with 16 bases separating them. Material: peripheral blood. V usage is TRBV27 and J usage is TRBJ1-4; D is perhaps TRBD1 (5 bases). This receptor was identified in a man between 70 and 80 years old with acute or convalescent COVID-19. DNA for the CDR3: TGTGCCAGCAGAGGATTCTCAGGACAAAATGAAAAACTGTTTTTT. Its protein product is CASRGFSGQNEKLFF. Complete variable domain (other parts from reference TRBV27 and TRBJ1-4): EAQVTQNPRYLITVTGKKLTVTCSQNMNHEYMSWYRQDPGLGLRQIYYSMNVEVTDKGDVPEGYKVSRKEKRNFPLILESPSPNQTSLYFCASRGFSGQNEKLFFGSGTQLSVL.